What follows are 14 T cell receptor beta chains derived from one specimen sequenced in a study of T cells in Graves' hyperthyroidism and ophthalmopathy. The CDR3 regions of TCR beta were amplified from RNA transcripts. First-round RT-PCR of the TCR CDR3 relied on the HTBI primer set. TCRdb analysed the multiplex PCR reads with MiXCR anew, one entry per CDR3 protein. Of about 520,000 distinct CDR3 sequences detected, 24% appear once; the ten largest clones hold approximately 11%. Sequencing input: blood. These receptors all come from a woman in her thirties with Graves' ophthalmopathy.

The V gene is TRBV29-1, the J gene TRBJ2-2; 11 nucleotides align to TRBD1. Germline V lookup: CDR1 SQVTM, CDR2 ANQGSEA. CDR3 length: 14 amino acids. After removal of 6 bases from V and 6 bases from J, the junction contained 6 bases not matched to a gene. CDR3 bases: TGCAGCGTCGCCGGGACAGGGGGGCCCGGGGAGCTGTTTTTT. Translation: CSVAGTGGPGELFF.

The chain recombines TRBV20-1 with TRBJ1-1; D unclear. CDR1 and CDR2 (germline): DFQATT, SNEGSKA (reference sequence). This CDR3 comprises 12 residues. Trimming took off 2 bases at V and 1 base at J, with 5 bases between the two ends. The CDR3 DNA follows: TGCAGTGCTAGACCCGGGAACACTGAAGCTTTCTTT. Amino acids: CSARPGNTEAFF.

The chain is built from TRBV6-5 and TRBJ1-6, with no clear D. The CDR3 totals 16 residues. Germline CDR1 and CDR2: MNHEY and SVGAGI. V dropped 5 bases and J dropped 0 bases, with 11 bases sitting between them. CDR3 coding DNA: TGTGCCAGCAGTCTACGTTACTTCTCCTATAATTCACCCCTCCACTTT. It codes for CASSLRYFSYNSPLHF.

The rearrangement joins TRBV4-2 to TRBJ1-2; D is perhaps TRBD1 (5 bases). CDR3 length: 15 residues. CDR1 and CDR2 from the germline V gene are LGHNA and YNFKEQ. V lost 0 bases and J 0 bases, leaving 8 bases between the germline ends. The CDR3 region has the DNA TGTGCCAGCAGCCAAGAGACAGCCCCTAACTATGGCTACACCTTC. Translated: CASSQETAPNYGYTF.

This clonotype has at least ten counts. The V gene is TRBV20-1, the J gene TRBJ2-7, with unresolved D. Germline CDR1 and CDR2: DFQATT and SNEGSKA (reference sequence). The CDR3 contains 14 residues. Trimming took 0 bases from V and 5 from J, leaving 14 bases between them. Here the CDR3 DNA reads TGCAGTGCTAGAGATCCCCAGGCTCTGAACGAGCAGTACTTC. It is translated as CSARDPQALNEQYF.

This clonotype was counted at least ten times. The chain has TRBV19 and TRBJ1-5; D might be TRBD1 (5 bases). Germline CDR1 is LNHDA and CDR2 is SQIVND (reference sequence). CDR3 size: 18 residues. With 8 bases removed from V and 0 bases from J, the gap between germline ends came to 23 bases. For the CDR3, the DNA is TGTGCCAGTTTTTCCGGGACCACGTTCACCCATAGCAATCAGCCCCAGCATTTT. Its protein is CASFSGTTFTHSNQPQHF.

This clonotype was counted only a few times. The rearrangement links TRBV6-1 to TRBJ2-2; D unresolved. This CDR3 comprises 15 residues. Germline assignment: CDR1 MNHNS and CDR2 SASEGT. The V gene lost 1 base and the J gene lost 0 bases, with 6 bases spanning the gap. The CDR3 sequence: CASSEEASNTGELFF. The CDR3 coding sequence is TGTGCCAGCAGTGAAGAGGCCTCGAACACCGGGGAGCTGTTTTTT.

This clonotype was picked up many times. The CDR3 DNA sequence: TGTGCCAGCAGCGCCACAGGGGGCGGTGGCTACACCTTC. It specifies CASSATGGGGYTF. The rearrangement uses TRBV3-1 and TRBJ1-2; TRBD1 aligns across 9 bases. CDR1 and CDR2 from the germline V gene are LGHDT and YNNKEL (reference sequence). With V trimmed by 5 bases and J by 7 bases, 5 bases remained unmatched. CDR3 size: 13 residues.

This clonotype has only a few counts. The chain recombines TRBV6-5 with TRBJ2-7, with no clear D. CDR1 and CDR2 from the germline V gene are MNHEY and SVGAGI. The CDR3 is 13 amino acids. Trimming left V 2 bases short and J 5 bases short, with 10 bases between. DNA of the CDR3: TGTGCCAGCAGTTACAACGGAGAGGACGAGCAGTACTTC. It codes for CASSYNGEDEQYF.

Ten or more counts support this clonotype. This chain links TRBV2 with TRBJ2-5, with D possibly TRBD1 on 5 matching bases. Germline CDR1 and CDR2: SNHLY and FYNNEI. The CDR3 loop spans 13 amino acids. V was clipped by 3 bases and J by 2 bases, with 7 bases between them. The CDR3 DNA is TGTGCCAGCAGTGAGACAGCACAAGAGACCCAGTACTTC. Translation: CASSETAQETQYF.

V and J are TRBV19 and TRBJ1-2; D may be TRBD1 (6 bases). Germline CDR1 reads LNHDA; CDR2 reads SQIVND (reference sequence). The CDR3 totals 17 residues. Trimming left V 3 bases short and J 8 bases short, with 25 bases between. CDR3 loop: CASSIFGSTGGEGGYTF. The CDR3 bases are TGTGCCAGTAGTATCTTCGGATCGACAGGAGGGGAAGGAGGCTACACCTTC.

By share, this clonotype counts as medium-sized. V usage is TRBV12-3 or TRBV12-4 and J usage is TRBJ1-2; TRBD1 might be the D (5 bases). Trimming left V 2 bases short and J 4 bases short, with 17 bases between. The CDR3 sequence is 16 residues long. The CDR3 region has the DNA TGTGCCAGCAGTTTACCCGACAGACTTCCCTCCTATGGCTACACCTTC. This encodes CASSLPDRLPSYGYTF.

This clonotype was counted at least ten times. V and J are TRBV2 and TRBJ1-2; D gene uncertain. Germline CDR1 SNHLY, CDR2 FYNNEI. This CDR3 comprises 15 residues. V gave up 3 bases and J gave up 2 bases, with 13 bases separating them. The CDR3 reads CASSDLTAENYGYTF. In DNA form, the CDR3 reads TGTGCCAGCAGTGATTTGACGGCGGAAAACTATGGCTACACCTTC.

This clonotype was seen many times. The rearrangement links TRBV7-2 to TRBJ2-7; 13 nucleotides match TRBD2. Germline V lookup: CDR1 SGHTA, CDR2 FQGNSA. This CDR3 is 15 amino acids long. J gave up 2 bases and V 3 bases, and 1 base lay outside the gene matches. The CDR3 spells CASSFTSGGAYEQYF. The CDR3 DNA is TGTGCCAGCAGCTTTACTAGCGGGGGGGCCTACGAGCAGTACTTC.